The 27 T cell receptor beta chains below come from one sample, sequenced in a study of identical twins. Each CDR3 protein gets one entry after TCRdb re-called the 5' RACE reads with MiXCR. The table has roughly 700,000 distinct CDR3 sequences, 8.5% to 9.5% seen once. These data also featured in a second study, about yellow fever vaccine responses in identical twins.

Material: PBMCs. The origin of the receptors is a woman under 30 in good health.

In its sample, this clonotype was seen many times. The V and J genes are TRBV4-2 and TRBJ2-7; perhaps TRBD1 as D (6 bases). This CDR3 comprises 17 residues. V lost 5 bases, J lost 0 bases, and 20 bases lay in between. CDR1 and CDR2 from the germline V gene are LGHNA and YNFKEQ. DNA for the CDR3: TGTGCCAGCAGCGCAGGGGTTGTACAGGAACTCTCCTACGAGCAGTACTTC. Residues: CASSAGVVQELSYEQYF.

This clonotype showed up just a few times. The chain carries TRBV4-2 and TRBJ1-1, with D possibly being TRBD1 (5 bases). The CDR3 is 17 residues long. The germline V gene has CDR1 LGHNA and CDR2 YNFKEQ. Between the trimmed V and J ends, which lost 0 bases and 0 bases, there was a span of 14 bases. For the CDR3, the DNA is TGTGCCAGCAGCCAAGATATGTCAGGGTACATGAACACTGAAGCTTTCTTT. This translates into CASSQDMSGYMNTEAFF.

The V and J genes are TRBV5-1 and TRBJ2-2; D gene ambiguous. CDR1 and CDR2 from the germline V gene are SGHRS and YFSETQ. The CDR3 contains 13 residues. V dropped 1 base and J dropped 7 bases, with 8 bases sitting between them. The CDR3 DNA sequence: TGCGCCAGCAGCTTGAATTTGGACGGGGAGCTGTTTTTT. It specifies CASSLNLDGELFF.

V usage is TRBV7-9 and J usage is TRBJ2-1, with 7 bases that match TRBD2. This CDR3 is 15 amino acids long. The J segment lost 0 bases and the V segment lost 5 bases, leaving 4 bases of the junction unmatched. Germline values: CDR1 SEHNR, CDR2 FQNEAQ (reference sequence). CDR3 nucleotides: TGTGCCAGCAGCCCCACTAGCGACTCCTACAATGAGCAGTTCTTC. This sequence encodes CASSPTSDSYNEQFF.

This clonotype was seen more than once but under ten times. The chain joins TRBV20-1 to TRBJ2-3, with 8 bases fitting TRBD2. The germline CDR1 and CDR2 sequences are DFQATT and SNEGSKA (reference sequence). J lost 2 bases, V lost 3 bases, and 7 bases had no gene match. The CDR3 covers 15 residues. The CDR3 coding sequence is TGCAGTGCTAGTGTGGCGGGAGGCTCCACAGATACGCAGTATTTT. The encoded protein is CSASVAGGSTDTQYF.

The CDR3 sequence: CASSGSWDEQFF. The CDR3 region has the DNA TGTGCCAGCAGCGGAAGCTGGGATGAGCAGTTCTTC. The chain links TRBV28 to TRBJ2-1; no definite D call. Germline-derived CDR1 and CDR2 are MDHEN and SYDVKM. CDR3 length: 12 residues. V dropped 6 bases and J dropped 8 bases, with 11 bases sitting between them. Variable domain in full (rest from reference TRBV28 and TRBJ2-1): DVKVTQSSRYLVKRTGEKVFLECVQDMDHENMFWYRQDPGLGLRLIYFSYDVKMKEKGDIPEGYSVSREKKERFSLILESASTNQTSMYLCASSGSWDEQFFGPGTRLTVL.

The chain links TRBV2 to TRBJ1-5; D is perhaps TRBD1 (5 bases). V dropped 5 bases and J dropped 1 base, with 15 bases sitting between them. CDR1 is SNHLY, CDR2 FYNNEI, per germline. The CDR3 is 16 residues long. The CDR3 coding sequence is TGTGCCAGCAGTAACCGCGGGGGGTTAAGCAATCAGCCCCAGCATTTT. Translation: CASSNRGGLSNQPQHF.

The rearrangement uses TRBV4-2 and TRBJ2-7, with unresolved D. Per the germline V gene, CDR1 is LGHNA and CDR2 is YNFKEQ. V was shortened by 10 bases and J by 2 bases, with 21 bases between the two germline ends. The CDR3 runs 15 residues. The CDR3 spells CAMGPGLLCPYEQYF. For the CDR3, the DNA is TGTGCCATGGGCCCCGGCCTCCTCTGTCCCTACGAGCAGTACTTC.

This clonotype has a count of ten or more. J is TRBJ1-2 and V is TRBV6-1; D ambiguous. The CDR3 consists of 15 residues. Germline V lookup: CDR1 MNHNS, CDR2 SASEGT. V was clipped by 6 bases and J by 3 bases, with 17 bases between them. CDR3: CASSDFQKPYYGYTF. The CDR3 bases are TGTGCCAGCAGCGATTTTCAGAAACCCTACTATGGCTACACCTTC.

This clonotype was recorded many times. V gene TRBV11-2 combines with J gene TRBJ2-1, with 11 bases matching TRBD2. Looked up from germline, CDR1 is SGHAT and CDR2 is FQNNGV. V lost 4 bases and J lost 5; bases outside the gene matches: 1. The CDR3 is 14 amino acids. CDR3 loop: CASSWGLADNEQFF. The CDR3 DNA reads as TGTGCCAGCAGCTGGGGACTAGCGGACAATGAGCAGTTCTTC.

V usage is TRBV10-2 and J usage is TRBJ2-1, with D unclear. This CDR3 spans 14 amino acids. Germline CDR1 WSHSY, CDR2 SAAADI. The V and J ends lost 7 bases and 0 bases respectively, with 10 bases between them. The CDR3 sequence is CASIAPDSYNEQFF. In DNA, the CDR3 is TGCGCCAGCATTGCCCCCGACTCCTACAATGAGCAGTTCTTC.

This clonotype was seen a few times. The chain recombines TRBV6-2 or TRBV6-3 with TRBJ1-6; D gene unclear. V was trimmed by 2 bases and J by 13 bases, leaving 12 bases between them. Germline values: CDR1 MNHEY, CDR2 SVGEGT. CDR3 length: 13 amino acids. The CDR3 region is CASSYEWGTPLHF. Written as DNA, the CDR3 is TGTGCCAGCAGTTACGAGTGGGGAACGCCCCTCCACTTT.

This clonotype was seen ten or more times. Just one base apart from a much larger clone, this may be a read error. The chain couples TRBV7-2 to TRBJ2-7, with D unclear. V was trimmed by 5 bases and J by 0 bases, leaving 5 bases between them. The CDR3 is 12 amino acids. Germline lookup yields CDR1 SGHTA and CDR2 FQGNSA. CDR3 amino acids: CASSKSSYEQYF. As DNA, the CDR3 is TGTGCCAGCAGCAAGAGCTCCTACGAGCAGTACTTC.

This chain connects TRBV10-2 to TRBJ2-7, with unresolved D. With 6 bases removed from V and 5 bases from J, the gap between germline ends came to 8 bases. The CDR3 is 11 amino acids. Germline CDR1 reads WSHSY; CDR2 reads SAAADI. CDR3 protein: CASRVRDEQYF. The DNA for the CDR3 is TGCGCCAGCAGGGTTAGGGACGAGCAGTACTTC.

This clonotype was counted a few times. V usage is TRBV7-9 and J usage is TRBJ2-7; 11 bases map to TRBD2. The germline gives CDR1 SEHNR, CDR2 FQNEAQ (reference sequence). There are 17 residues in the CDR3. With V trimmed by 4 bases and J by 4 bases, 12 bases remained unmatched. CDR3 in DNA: TGTGCCAGCAGCTCGGGACTAGCGGTCGGATCTACTTACGAGCAGTACTTC. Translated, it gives CASSSGLAVGSTYEQYF.

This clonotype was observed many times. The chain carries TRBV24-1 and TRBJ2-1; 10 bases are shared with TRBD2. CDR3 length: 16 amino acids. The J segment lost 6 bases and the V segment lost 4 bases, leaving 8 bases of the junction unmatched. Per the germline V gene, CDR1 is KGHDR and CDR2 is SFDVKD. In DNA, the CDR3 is TGTGCCACCAGTGACATGGGACTAGCGAGGAGCAATGAGCAGTTCTTC. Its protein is CATSDMGLARSNEQFF.

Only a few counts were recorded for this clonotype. The CDR3 bases are TGTGCCAGCAGTCCCCGGACTAGCGGGCGTGGCGGGAAGCAGTACTTC. Protein: CASSPRTSGRGGKQYF. The V call is TRBV28, the J call TRBJ2-7; 11 positions match TRBD2. From germline, CDR1 is MDHEN and CDR2 SYDVKM. The V and J ends lost 5 bases and 8 bases, in that order; junction bases with no gene match: 14. The CDR3 covers 16 residues.

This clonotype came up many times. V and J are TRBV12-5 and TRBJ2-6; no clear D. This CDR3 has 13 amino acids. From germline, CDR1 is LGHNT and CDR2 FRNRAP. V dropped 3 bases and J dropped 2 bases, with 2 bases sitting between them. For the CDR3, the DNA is TGTGCTAGTGGTTTAGCTGGGGCCAACGTCCTGACTTTC. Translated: CASGLAGANVLTF.

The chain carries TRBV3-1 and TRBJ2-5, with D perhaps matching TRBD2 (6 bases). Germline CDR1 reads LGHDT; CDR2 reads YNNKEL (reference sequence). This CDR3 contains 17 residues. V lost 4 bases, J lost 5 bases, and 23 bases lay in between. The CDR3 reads CASSPGTPLLPRETQYF. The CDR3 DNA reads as TGTGCCAGCAGCCCCGGGACTCCTCTCCTACCCCGGGAGACCCAGTACTTC.

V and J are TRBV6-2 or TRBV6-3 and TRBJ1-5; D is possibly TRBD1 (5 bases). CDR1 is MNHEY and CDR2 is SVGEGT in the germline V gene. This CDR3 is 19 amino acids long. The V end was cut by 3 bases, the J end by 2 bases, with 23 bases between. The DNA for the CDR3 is TGTGCCAGCAGTTATAATCCCGGTCAGGGAATGTCGGGCAATCAGCCCCAGCATTTT. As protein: CASSYNPGQGMSGNQPQHF.

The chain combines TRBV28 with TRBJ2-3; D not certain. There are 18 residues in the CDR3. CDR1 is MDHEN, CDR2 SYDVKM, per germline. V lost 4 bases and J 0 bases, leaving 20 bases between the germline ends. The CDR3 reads CASSSPLLDIASTDTQYF. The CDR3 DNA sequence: TGTGCCAGCAGTTCCCCGCTCCTTGACATAGCTAGCACAGATACGCAGTATTTT.

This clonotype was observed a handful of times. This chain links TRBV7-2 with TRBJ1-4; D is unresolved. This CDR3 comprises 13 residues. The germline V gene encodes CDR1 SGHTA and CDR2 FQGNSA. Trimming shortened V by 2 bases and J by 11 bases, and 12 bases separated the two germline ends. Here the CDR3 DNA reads TGTGCCAGCAGCTTAAGTGAGAGCGGGAAACTGTTTTTT. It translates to CASSLSESGKLFF. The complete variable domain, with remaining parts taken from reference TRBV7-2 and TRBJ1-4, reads GAGVSQSPSNKVTEKGKDVELRCDPISGHTALYWYRQSLGQGLEFLIYFQGNSAPDKSGLPSDRFSAERTGGSVSTLTIQRTQQEDSAVYLCASSLSESGKLFFGSGTQLSVL.

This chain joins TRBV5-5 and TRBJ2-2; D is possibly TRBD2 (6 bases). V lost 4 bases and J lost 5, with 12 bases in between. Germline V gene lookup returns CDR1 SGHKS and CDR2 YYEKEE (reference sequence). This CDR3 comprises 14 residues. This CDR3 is CASSPTGLTGELFF. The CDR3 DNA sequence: TGTGCCAGCAGCCCAACAGGACTAACCGGGGAGCTGTTTTTT. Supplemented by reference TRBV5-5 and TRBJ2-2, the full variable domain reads DAGVTQSPTHLIKTRGQQVTLRCSPISGHKSVSWYQQVLGQGPQFIFQYYEKEERGRGNFPDRFSARQFPNYSSELNVNALLLGDSALYLCASSPTGLTGELFFGEGSRLTVL.

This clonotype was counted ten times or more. The CDR3 is CSAPEDSLEKLFF. The CDR3 DNA reads as TGCAGTGCACCTGAGGACAGCCTGGAAAAACTGTTTTTT. The gene calls are TRBV20-1 and TRBJ1-4; D is possibly TRBD1 (6 bases). This CDR3 region has 13 residues. Germline V gives CDR1 DFQATT, CDR2 SNEGSKA (reference sequence). Trimming stripped 6 bases from V and 8 bases from J, with 16 bases between.

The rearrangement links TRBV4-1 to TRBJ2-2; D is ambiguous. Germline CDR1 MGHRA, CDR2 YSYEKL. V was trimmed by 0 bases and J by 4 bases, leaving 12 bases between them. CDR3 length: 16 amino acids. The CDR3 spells CASSQERRVGTGELFF. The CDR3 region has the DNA TGCGCCAGCAGCCAAGAGCGTCGGGTAGGCACCGGGGAGCTGTTTTTT.

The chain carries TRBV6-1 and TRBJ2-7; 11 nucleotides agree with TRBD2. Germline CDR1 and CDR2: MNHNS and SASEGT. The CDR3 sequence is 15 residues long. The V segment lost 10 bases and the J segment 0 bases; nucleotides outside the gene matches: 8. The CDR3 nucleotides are TGTGCCACAACCCCCGGACTAGCGGGCTCCTACGAGCAGTACTTC. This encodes CATTPGLAGSYEQYF.

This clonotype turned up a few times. The CDR3 protein is CSARPPTSGGHAGELFF. CDR3 nucleotides: TGCAGTGCTAGACCGCCGACTAGCGGGGGGCACGCCGGGGAGCTGTTTTTT. The chain recombines TRBV20-1 with TRBJ2-2, with 13 bases fitting TRBD2. Germline V lookup: CDR1 DFQATT, CDR2 SNEGSKA (reference sequence). CDR3 length equals 17 residues. Unmatched junction bases numbered 9, after V lost 2 bases and J lost 6 bases.